This T cell receptor (beta chain) was recorded in a study of beta chain features in type 1 diabetes. Since all of the isolated RNA was reverse transcribed, expressed TCRB transcripts were what got sequenced. Produced via immunoSEQ multiplex PCR; TCRdb's table is partial and in-frame only. The sample includes some 240,000 clones, roughly a tenth of them seen just once. Regarding this clone: Its antigen is unknown.

Findings and caveats of the study: Naive, central memory and regulatory TCRB repertoires appeared more similar among patients than healthy donors. Any HLA effect on TCRB rearrangement was left unresolved by small sub-analyses.

This CDR3 comprises 13 residues. Trimming removed 1 base from V and 3 bases from J, with 5 bases in between. Germline CDR1 and CDR2: MNHNS and SASEGT. The sequenced sample consisted of central memory CD4+ T cells from blood. The TCR was taken from a man between 18 and 35 years old in good health. The chain couples TRBV6-1 to TRBJ2-3, with D unclear. The CDR3 bases are TGTGCCAGCAGTGAAGGGGGTACAGATACGCAGTATTTT. Amino acids: CASSEGGTDTQYF.